These 10 T cell receptor beta chains came from one sample sequenced in a study of shared clonotypes between healthy human individuals (dated by TCRdb to 2018 to 2021). For the CD8 naive samples, CD45RO-negative cells were positively selected for CCR7, yielding a CD45RA+CCR7+ population from which TemRA cells were excluded. The library was prepared using the immunoSEQ multiplex PCR assay. TCRdb re-hosts the immuneACCESS table, in-frame sequences only. Its copies lack some clones; in the studies checked, an unresolved V gene accounts for under half of them, and the cause for the rest is not known. A total of some 2 million clones appear in this sample, about 94% of them only once. 1% to 1.3% of the sample is in the top ten clones. Sequencing was done on a sample of naive CD8+ T cells sorted from blood. The label giving this sample's cell subset or site can be read as: CD45RA+CCR7+. Source of these receptors: a man aged 18 to 29 in good health.

The rearrangement links TRBV27 to TRBJ2-7; D might be TRBD2 (5 bases). Trimming took off 5 bases at V and 3 bases at J, with 17 bases between the two ends. This CDR3 contains 15 residues. Germline V lookup: CDR1 MNHEY, CDR2 SMNVEV (reference sequence). The CDR3 nucleotides are TGTGCCAGCAGTGGACCCGCAGGACTCAGCTACGAGCAGTACTTC. Its protein is CASSGPAGLSYEQYF.

Turning to this clone: The sample contains more than one DNA sequence encoding this CDR3. This chain links TRBV29-1 with TRBJ2-7; TRBD1 might be the D (6 bases). Germline CDR1 SQVTM, CDR2 ANQGSEA. V shed 2 bases and J shed 0 bases, with 8 bases lying between them. This CDR3 region has 13 residues. CDR3 nucleotide sequence: TGCAGCGTTGAAACAGGGTTCTCCTACGAGCAGTACTTC. Translating it yields CSVETGFSYEQYF.

This clone was detected once. V is TRBV13 and J is TRBJ2-3; 12 bases align to TRBD2. This CDR3 contains 16 residues. V shed 8 bases, J shed 6 bases, and the junction held 12 bases outside the gene matches. The germline V gene has CDR1 PRHDT and CDR2 FYEKMQ (reference sequence). The CDR3 coding sequence is TGTGCCAGCGACCAAACGGCTAGCGGGGGGGATGATACGCAGTATTTT. Its protein product is CASDQTASGGDDTQYF.

The rearrangement uses TRBV19 and TRBJ2-4, with D tentatively TRBD1 (5 bases). CDR1 and CDR2 (germline): LNHDA, SQIVND (reference sequence). The CDR3 has 15 amino acids. Trimming left V 1 base short and J 2 bases short, with 9 bases between. The CDR3 DNA is TGTGCCAGTAGTATAGCATCAGGGACCAAAAACATTCAGTACTTC. Translated, it gives CASSIASGTKNIQYF.

The gene calls are TRBV27 and TRBJ2-7, with a possible D match to TRBD1 (6 bases). The V gene's germline CDR1 is MNHEY and CDR2 SMNVEV (reference sequence). V shed 5 bases and J shed 0 bases, with 11 bases lying between them. The CDR3 has 14 amino acids. CDR3 sequence: CASSLDSNSYEQYF. CDR3 DNA: TGTGCCAGCAGTCTGGACAGCAACTCCTACGAGCAGTACTTC.

In its sample, this clone was seen once. V is TRBV5-6 and J is TRBJ1-1; D is perhaps TRBD1 (5 bases). Trimming removed 3 bases at V and 5 bases at J, with 14 bases between. The CDR3 spans 14 residues. CDR1 is SGHDT, CDR2 YYEEEE, per germline. CDR3 loop: CASSWDLSATEAFF. The CDR3 nucleotides are TGTGCCAGCAGCTGGGACCTATCGGCGACTGAAGCTTTCTTT. Supplemented by reference TRBV5-6 and TRBJ1-1, the full variable domain reads DAGVTQSPTHLIKTRGQQVTLRCSPKSGHDTVSWYQQALGQGPQFIFQYYEEEERQRGNFPDRFSGHQFPNYSSELNVNALLLGDSALYLCASSWDLSATEAFFGQGTRLTVV.

The chain is built from TRBV6-6 and TRBJ2-5, with D tentatively TRBD1 (6 bases). The V gene lost 10 bases and the J gene lost 5 bases, with 8 bases spanning the gap. The CDR3 sequence is 10 residues long. Per the germline V gene, CDR1 is MNHNY and CDR2 is SVGAGI (reference sequence). The CDR3 region is CATRGETQYF. The CDR3 DNA sequence: TGTGCCACCAGGGGTGAGACCCAGTACTTC.

The genes are TRBV4-1 and TRBJ1-3, with a weak D call TRBD1 (6 bases). The CDR3 consists of 16 residues. Trimming took off 0 bases at V and 0 bases at J, with 9 bases between the two ends. The V gene's germline CDR1 is MGHRA and CDR2 YSYEKL. CDR3: CASSQDPGDSGNTIYF. The CDR3 DNA follows: TGCGCCAGCAGCCAAGATCCAGGGGACTCTGGAAACACCATATATTTT.

The V and J genes are TRBV19 and TRBJ2-3; D gene ambiguous. The CDR3 has 13 residues. The V and J ends lost 0 bases and 6 bases respectively, with 7 bases between them. The germline V gene has CDR1 LNHDA and CDR2 SQIVND (reference sequence). CDR3 in amino acids: CASSIDAEDTQYF. DNA for the CDR3: TGTGCCAGTAGTATAGACGCAGAGGATACGCAGTATTTT.

V and J are TRBV27 and TRBJ2-3; 7 nucleotides align to TRBD1. CDR1 is MNHEY, CDR2 SMNVEV, per germline (reference sequence). The ends lost 5 bases at V and 3 bases at J; junction bases unmatched: 8. The CDR3 totals 15 residues. The CDR3 spells CASSPTGFSTDTQYF. CDR3 sequence (DNA): TGTGCCAGCAGTCCGACAGGGTTCTCTACAGATACGCAGTATTTT.